The 11 T cell receptor beta chains below all came from one sample that was sequenced in a study of T-cell reconstitution after alpha-beta-depleted transplantation in children. The TCRbeta library incorporated unique molecular identifiers. TCRdb ran MiXCR on the PCR reads and lists one entry per CDR3 protein. The sample records some 87,000 distinct CDR3 sequences, around 15% being singletons. The starting material was PBMCs, mostly from graft donor cells, obtained 180 days after TCRalphabeta/CD19-depleted stem cell transplant. These receptors were collected from a male patient aged 2 to 9 who had a stem cell transplant for acute lymphoblastic leukemia, so the T cells may come from the graft donor.

The V call is TRBV20-1, the J call TRBJ2-1; D remains ambiguous. Germline lookup yields CDR1 DFQATT and CDR2 SNEGSKA (reference sequence). The CDR3 sequence is 16 residues long. Trimming left V 1 base short and J 3 bases short, with 16 bases between. The CDR3 DNA is TGCAGTGCTAGAGTCGGCACAGAAACAAACTACAATGAGCAGTTCTTC. This codes for CSARVGTETNYNEQFF.

Concerning this clonotype: The germline gene is not matched at one end of the junction; a read error may be the cause. The chain uses TRBV7-9 and TRBJ2-1; D may match TRBD1 or TRBD2 (5 bases each). The CDR3 contains 12 residues. In germline, CDR1 is SEHNR, CDR2 FQNEAQ (reference sequence). The CDR3 DNA reads as TGTGCCAGCAGCTTAGGGGACGCTAGGCATCTCTTC. Protein: CASSLGDARHLF.

This clonotype was seen a few times. The V and J genes are TRBV5-1 and TRBJ2-1; D possibly corresponds to TRBD2 (5 bases). The CDR3 is made up of 17 amino acids. Germline assignment: CDR1 SGHRS and CDR2 YFSETQ. With 4 bases removed from V and 4 bases from J, the gap between germline ends came to 21 bases. The CDR3 region has the DNA TGCGCCAGCAGCCCTAAGCCCAGGAGGCTCCTATACAATGAGCAGTTCTTC. Translated, it gives CASSPKPRRLLYNEQFF.

This clonotype was observed a few times. In nucleotides, the CDR3 is TGCAGCGTTGATTCAGGGGTCGAGCAGTACTTC. Translated: CSVDSGVEQYF. V gene TRBV29-1 combines with J gene TRBJ2-7; maybe TRBD1 (6 bases). CDR3 length equals 11 residues. Trimming removed 3 bases at V and 6 bases at J, with 9 bases between. Germline CDR1 reads SQVTM; CDR2 reads ANQGSEA.

The V and J genes are TRBV11-2 and TRBJ2-3; TRBD2 might be the D (7 bases). The V and J ends lost 1 base and 6 bases respectively, with 23 bases between them. CDR3 size: 18 residues. Germline CDR1 is SGHAT and CDR2 is FQNNGV. CDR3: CASSLVSSWGLGGDTQYF. In nucleotides, the CDR3 is TGTGCCAGCAGCTTAGTATCCTCGTGGGGGCTGGGGGGGGATACGCAGTATTTT.

The chain combines TRBV5-5 with TRBJ2-7; 9 bases align to TRBD1. Germline assignment: CDR1 SGHKS and CDR2 YYEKEE (reference sequence). The CDR3 is 14 residues long. V trimming: 2 bases; J trimming: 4 bases; junction bases outside the gene matches: 4. The chain's CDR3 is CASSFSDRGYEQYF. Here the CDR3 DNA reads TGTGCCAGCAGCTTCTCTGACAGGGGGTACGAGCAGTACTTC.

V usage is TRBV25-1 and J usage is TRBJ2-5; 10 bases agree with TRBD2. The CDR3 consists of 15 residues. Per germline, CDR1 MGHDK and CDR2 SYGVNS. With 5 bases clipped from V and 5 bases from J, the junction kept 8 bases outside the gene matches. The CDR3 sequence: CASSPSGSVKETQYF. CDR3 DNA: TGTGCCAGCAGTCCTAGCGGGAGTGTGAAGGAGACCCAGTACTTC.

This clonotype showed up just a few times. V gene TRBV5-6 combines with J gene TRBJ2-5, with D hard to call. V lost 4 bases and J lost 0, with 13 bases in between. Germline values: CDR1 SGHDT, CDR2 YYEEEE. CDR3 length: 15 residues. CDR3 sequence: CASSPGRANQETQYF. The CDR3 nucleotides are TGTGCCAGCAGCCCGGGCCGGGCAAACCAAGAGACCCAGTACTTC.

This clonotype appeared many times. The chain combines TRBV5-1 with TRBJ2-7; D unresolved. V was cut by 2 bases and J by 6 bases, with 9 bases left in between. Looked up from germline, CDR1 is SGHRS and CDR2 is YFSETQ. This CDR3 has 12 residues. CDR3 sequence: CASSFNSGEQYF. CDR3 nucleotides: TGCGCCAGCAGCTTTAATTCGGGCGAGCAGTACTTC.

In this sample, this clonotype turned up many times. Here the CDR3 DNA reads TGCGCCAGCAGCTTGGACAGATCTAACTATGGCTACACCTTC. Translation: CASSLDRSNYGYTF. V and J are TRBV5-1 and TRBJ1-2; D uncertain. There are 14 residues in the CDR3. Germline V CDR1 and CDR2: SGHRS, YFSETQ. With 0 bases removed from V and 0 bases from J, the gap between germline ends came to 6 bases.

This clonotype was seen at least ten times. The CDR3 sequence is CASSQKTRGRGDTQYF. DNA of the CDR3: TGTGCCAGCAGCCAAAAAACGAGGGGCAGGGGGGATACGCAGTATTTT. This sequence joins TRBV3-1 and TRBJ2-3; 7 positions match TRBD1. Germline assignment: CDR1 LGHDT and CDR2 YNNKEL (reference sequence). V shed 2 bases, J shed 6 bases, and the junction held 11 bases outside the gene matches. The CDR3 extends over 16 amino acids.